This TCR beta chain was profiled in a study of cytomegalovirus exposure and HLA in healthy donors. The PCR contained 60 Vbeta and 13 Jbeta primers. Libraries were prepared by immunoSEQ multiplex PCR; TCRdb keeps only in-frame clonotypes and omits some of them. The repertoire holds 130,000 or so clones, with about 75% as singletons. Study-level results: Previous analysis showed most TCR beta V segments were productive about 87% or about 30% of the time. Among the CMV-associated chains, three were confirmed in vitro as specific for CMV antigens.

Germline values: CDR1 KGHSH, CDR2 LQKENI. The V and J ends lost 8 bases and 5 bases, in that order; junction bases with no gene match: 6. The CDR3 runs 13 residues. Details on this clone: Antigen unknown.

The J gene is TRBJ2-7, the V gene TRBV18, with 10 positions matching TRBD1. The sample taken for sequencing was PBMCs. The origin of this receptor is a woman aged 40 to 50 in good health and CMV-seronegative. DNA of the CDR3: TGTGCCAGCACATCGACAGGGGGCAACGAGCAGTACTTC. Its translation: CASTSTGGNEQYF.